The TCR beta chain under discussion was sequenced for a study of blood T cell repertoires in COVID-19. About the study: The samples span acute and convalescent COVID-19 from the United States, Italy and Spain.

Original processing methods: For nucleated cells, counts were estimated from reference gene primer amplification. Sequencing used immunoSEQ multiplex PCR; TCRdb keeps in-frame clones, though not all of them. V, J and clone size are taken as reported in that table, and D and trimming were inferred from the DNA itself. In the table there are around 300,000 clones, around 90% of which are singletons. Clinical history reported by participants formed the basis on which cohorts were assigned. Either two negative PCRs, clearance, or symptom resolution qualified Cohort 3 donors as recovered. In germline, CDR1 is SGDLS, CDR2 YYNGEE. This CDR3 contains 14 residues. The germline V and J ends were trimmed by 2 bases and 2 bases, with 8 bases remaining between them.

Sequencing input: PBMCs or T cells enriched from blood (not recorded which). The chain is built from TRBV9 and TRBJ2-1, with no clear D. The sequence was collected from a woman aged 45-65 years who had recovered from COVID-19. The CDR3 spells CASSVTLTYNEQFF. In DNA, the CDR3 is TGTGCCAGCAGCGTTACGCTAACCTACAATGAGCAGTTCTTC.